This T cell receptor (beta chain) was captured by sequencing in a study of T-cell reconstitution after alpha-beta-depleted transplantation in children. Study-wide findings and caveats: It was newly produced T cells that mostly accounted for T-cell counts and diversity one year after transplant. After transplant, at about two months, alpha-beta T cells were reportedly derived from several hundred expanded graft clones.

For this clonotype: The target antigen is unknown.

Unique molecular identifiers were incorporated when the TCRbeta library was constructed. In TCRdb, the PCR reads were re-called with MiXCR into one record per CDR3 protein. The sample records roughly 280,000 distinct CDR3 sequences, around a tenth being singletons. This CDR3 has 13 amino acids. Trimming took off 4 bases at V and 6 bases at J, with 14 bases between the two ends. Per the germline V gene, CDR1 is SGHDT and CDR2 is YYEEEE. The V gene is TRBV5-6, the J gene TRBJ2-7; D not resolved. The receptor comes from a male patient between 2 and 10 years old who had a stem cell transplant for chronic granulomatous disease, so the T cells may come from the graft donor. The sequencing used peripheral blood, collected 180 days after TCRalphabeta/CD19-depleted stem cell transplant. The CDR3 sequence is CASSPCGALEQYF. CDR3 bases: TGTGCCAGCAGCCCCTGTGGCGCCCTCGAGCAGTACTTC.